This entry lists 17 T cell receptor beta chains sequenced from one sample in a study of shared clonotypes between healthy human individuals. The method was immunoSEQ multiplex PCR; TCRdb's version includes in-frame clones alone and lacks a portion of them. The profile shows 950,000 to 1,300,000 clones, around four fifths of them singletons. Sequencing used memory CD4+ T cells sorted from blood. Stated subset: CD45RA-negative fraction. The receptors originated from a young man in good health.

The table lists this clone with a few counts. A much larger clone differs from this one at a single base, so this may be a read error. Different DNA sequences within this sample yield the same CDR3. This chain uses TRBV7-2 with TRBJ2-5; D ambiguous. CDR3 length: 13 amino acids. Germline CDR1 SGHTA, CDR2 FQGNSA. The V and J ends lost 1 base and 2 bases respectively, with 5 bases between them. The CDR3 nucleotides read TGTGCCAGCAGCTTAGGACTGCAAGAGACCCAGTACTTC. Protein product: CASSLGLQETQYF. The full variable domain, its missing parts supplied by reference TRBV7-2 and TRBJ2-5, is GAGVSQSPSNKVTEKGKDVELRCDPISGHTALYWYRQSLGQGLEFLIYFQGNSAPDKSGLPSDRFSAERTGGSVSTLTIQRTQQEDSAVYLCASSLGLQETQYFGPGTRLLVL.

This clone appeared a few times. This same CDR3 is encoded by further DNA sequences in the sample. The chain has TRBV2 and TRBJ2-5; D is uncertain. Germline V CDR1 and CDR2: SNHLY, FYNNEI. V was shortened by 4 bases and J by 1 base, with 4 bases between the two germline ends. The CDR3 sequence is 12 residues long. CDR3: CASSALQETQYF. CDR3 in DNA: TGTGCCAGCAGTGCCCTCCAAGAGACCCAGTACTTC.

CDR3 DNA: TGCGCCAGCAGCTTGGCCAGGGGGGCCGGGCTGAACACTGAAGCTTTCTTT. This sequence encodes CASSLARGAGLNTEAFF. This sequence joins TRBV5-1 and TRBJ1-1; 7 bases fit TRBD1. V was clipped by 0 bases and J by 0 bases; unmatched bases: 8. This CDR3 contains 17 residues. The germline CDR1 and CDR2 sequences are SGHRS and YFSETQ.

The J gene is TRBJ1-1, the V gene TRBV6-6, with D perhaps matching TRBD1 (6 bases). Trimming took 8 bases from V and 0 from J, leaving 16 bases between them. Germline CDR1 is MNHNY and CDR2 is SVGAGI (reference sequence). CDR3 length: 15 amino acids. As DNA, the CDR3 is TGTGCCAGCCTACCACAGGGTGCCATGAACACTGAAGCTTTCTTT. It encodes CASLPQGAMNTEAFF.

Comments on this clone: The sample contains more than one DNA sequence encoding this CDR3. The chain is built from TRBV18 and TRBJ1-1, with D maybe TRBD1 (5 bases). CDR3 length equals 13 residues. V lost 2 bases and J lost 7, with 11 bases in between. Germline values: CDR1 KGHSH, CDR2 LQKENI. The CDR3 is CASSPSDSREAFF. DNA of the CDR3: TGTGCCAGCTCACCAAGTGACAGCCGTGAAGCTTTCTTT.

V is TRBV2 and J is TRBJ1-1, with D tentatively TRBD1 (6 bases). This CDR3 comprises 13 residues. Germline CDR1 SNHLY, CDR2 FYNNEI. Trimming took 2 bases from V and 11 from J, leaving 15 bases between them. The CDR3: CASSESVKGEAFF. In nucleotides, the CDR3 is TGTGCCAGCAGTGAATCGGTCAAGGGGGAGGCTTTCTTT.

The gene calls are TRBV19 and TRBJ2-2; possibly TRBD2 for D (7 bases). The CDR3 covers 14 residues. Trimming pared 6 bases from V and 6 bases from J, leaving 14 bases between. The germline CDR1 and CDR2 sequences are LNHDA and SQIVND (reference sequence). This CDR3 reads CASSPAGASGELFF. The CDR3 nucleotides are TGTGCCAGTAGCCCCGCGGGGGCATCCGGGGAGCTGTTTTTT.

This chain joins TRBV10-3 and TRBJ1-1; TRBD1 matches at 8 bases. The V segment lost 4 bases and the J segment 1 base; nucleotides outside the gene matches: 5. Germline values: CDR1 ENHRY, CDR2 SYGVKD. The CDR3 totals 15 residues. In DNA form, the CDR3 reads TGTGCCATCAGTGGGGCGGGACAGGAGAACACTGAAGCTTTCTTT. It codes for CAISGAGQENTEAFF.

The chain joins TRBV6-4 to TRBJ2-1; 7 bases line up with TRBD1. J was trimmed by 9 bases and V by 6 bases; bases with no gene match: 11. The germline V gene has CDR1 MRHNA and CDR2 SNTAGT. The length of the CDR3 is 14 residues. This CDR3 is CASSRDSLRSEQFF. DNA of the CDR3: TGTGCCAGCAGCCGGGACAGCCTGCGGAGTGAGCAGTTCTTC.

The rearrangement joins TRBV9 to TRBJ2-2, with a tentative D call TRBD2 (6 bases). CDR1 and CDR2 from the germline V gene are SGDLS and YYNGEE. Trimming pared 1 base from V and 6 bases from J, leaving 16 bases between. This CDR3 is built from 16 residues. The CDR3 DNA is TGTGCCAGCAGCGTAAACCCGGGAGTAGGCTCCGGGGAGCTGTTTTTT. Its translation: CASSVNPGVGSGELFF. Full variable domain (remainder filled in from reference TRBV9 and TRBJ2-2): DSGVTQTPKHLITATGQRVTLRCSPRSGDLSVYWYQQSLDQGLQFLIQYYNGEERAKGNILERFSAQQFPDLHSELNLSSLELGDSALYFCASSVNPGVGSGELFFGEGSRLTVL.

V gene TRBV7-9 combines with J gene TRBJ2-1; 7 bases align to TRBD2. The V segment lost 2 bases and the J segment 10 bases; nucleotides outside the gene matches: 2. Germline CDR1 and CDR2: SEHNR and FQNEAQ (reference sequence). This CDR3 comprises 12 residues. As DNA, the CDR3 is TGTGCCAGCAGCTTACCCGGGGGGGAGCAGTTCTTC. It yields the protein CASSLPGGEQFF.

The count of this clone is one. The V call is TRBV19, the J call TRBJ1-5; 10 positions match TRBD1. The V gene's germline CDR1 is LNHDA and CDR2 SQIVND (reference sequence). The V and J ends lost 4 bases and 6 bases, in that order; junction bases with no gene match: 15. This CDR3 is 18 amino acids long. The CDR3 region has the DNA TGTGCCAGTAGTACAACCGGGACAGGGGTCGGGTCGGGTCAGCCCCAGCATTTT. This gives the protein CASSTTGTGVGSGQPQHF.

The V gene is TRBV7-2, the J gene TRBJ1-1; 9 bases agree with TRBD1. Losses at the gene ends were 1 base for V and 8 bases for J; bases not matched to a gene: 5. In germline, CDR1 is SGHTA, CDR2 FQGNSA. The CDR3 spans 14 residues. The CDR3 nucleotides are TGTGCCAGCAGCTTAGTGGGGACAGGGACCGAAGCTTTCTTT. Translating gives CASSLVGTGTEAFF.

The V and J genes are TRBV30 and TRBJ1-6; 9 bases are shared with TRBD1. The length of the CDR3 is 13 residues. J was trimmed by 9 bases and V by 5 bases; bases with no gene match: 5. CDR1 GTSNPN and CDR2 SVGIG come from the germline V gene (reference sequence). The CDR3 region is CAWGQGSGSPLHF. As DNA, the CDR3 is TGTGCCTGGGGACAGGGGAGTGGTTCACCCCTCCACTTT.

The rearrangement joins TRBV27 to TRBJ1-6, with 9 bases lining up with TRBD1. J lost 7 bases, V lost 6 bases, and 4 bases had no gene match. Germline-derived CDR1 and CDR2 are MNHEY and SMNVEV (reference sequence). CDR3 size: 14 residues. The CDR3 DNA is TGTGCCAGCAGATCGGACAGGGGCAATTCACCCCTCCACTTT. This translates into CASRSDRGNSPLHF.

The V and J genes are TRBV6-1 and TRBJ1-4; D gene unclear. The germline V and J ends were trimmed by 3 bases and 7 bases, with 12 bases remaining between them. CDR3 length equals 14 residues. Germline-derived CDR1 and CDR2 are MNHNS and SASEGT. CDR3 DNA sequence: TGTGCCAGCAGTGAGACACCGATAGGTGAAAAACTGTTTTTT. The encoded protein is CASSETPIGEKLFF.

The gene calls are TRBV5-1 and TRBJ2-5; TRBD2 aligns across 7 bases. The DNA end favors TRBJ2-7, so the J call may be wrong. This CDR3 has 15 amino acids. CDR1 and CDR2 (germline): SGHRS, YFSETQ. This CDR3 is CASSSGGEGSYEQYF. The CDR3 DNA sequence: TGCGCCAGCAGCTCAGGTGGGGAGGGCTCCTACGAGCAGTACTTC.